The 5 T cell receptor beta chains below all came from one sample that was sequenced in a study of blood T cell repertoires in COVID-19. Assay: immunoSEQ multiplex PCR; the TCRdb copy retains only in-frame clones and omits some. The sample yields fewer than 500,000 clones, roughly 90% seen once. Sequenced: PBMCs or T cells enriched from blood (not recorded which). The receptors stem from a woman in her 30s with acute COVID-19.

CDR3 coding DNA: TGTGCCAGCAGCTTGACCTACGACAGAGCGAGCACCGGGGAGCTGTTTTTT. Protein sequence: CASSLTYDRASTGELFF. This chain uses TRBV5-6 with TRBJ2-2; D is possibly TRBD1 (5 bases). This CDR3 is 17 amino acids long. Per the germline V gene, CDR1 is SGHDT and CDR2 is YYEEEE. Deletions cut 1 base from V and 4 bases from J, with 17 bases between. Drawing the rest from reference TRBV5-6 and TRBJ2-2, the complete variable domain is DAGVTQSPTHLIKTRGQQVTLRCSPKSGHDTVSWYQQALGQGPQFIFQYYEEEERQRGNFPDRFSGHQFPNYSSELNVNALLLGDSALYLCASSLTYDRASTGELFFGEGSRLTVL.

The J gene is TRBJ1-3, the V gene TRBV4-2; 7 bases line up with TRBD1. Germline CDR1 reads LGHNA; CDR2 reads YNFKEQ. With V trimmed by 5 bases and J by 7 bases, 8 bases remained unmatched. This CDR3 contains 14 residues. Here the CDR3 DNA reads TGTGCCAGCAGCGGAGACAGGGTCGACAACACCATATATTTT. This sequence encodes CASSGDRVDNTIYF.

V usage is TRBV6-5 and J usage is TRBJ1-2; possibly TRBD1 for D (6 bases). This CDR3 has 14 residues. Germline assignment: CDR1 MNHEY and CDR2 SVGAGI. The ends were cut back, 1 base at V and 7 bases at J, with 13 bases in the middle. The CDR3 sequence is CASSYFSRGGGYTF. The CDR3 DNA follows: TGTGCCAGCAGTTACTTCTCGAGAGGGGGTGGCTACACCTTC.

This clone was picked up one time. J is TRBJ2-3 and V is TRBV10-3; 7 nucleotides align to TRBD2. The CDR3 consists of 16 residues. The V gene's germline CDR1 is ENHRY and CDR2 SYGVKD. V shed 7 bases, J shed 2 bases, and the junction held 12 bases outside the gene matches. The CDR3 sequence: CAINTRERELTDTQYF. DNA of the CDR3: TGTGCCATCAACACCAGAGAGCGGGAACTCACAGATACGCAGTATTTT.

This rearrangement joins TRBV6-5 to TRBJ1-1; 9 positions match TRBD1. This CDR3 contains 14 residues. Per germline, CDR1 MNHEY and CDR2 SVGAGI. After removal of 6 bases from V and 5 bases from J, the junction contained 7 bases not matched to a gene. This CDR3 is CASRTGTGNTEAFF. CDR3 in DNA: TGTGCCAGCAGGACCGGGACAGGGAATACTGAAGCTTTCTTT.